The sequence of this T cell receptor beta chain was determined in a study of T cell responses to AZD1222 COVID-19 vaccine. Study information: Second-dose intervals of approximately 4 or approximately 12 weeks were pooled. General study findings and limits: Spike-spanning, vaccine-associated CD4 TCRs were dominant at 160-218 and 743-854. Elevations in Spike-specific TCR breadth and depth followed administration of two AZD1222 doses. Among the donors, most were white British and more were female, and clonal diversity was possibly underestimated.

Regarding this clone: The antigen is unknown.

TCRdb's table, derived via immunoSEQ multiplex PCR, lists solely in-frame clones and lacks some. The sample lists around 100,000 clones, 88% occurring once. The TCR was taken from an adult in good health. Sample: peripheral blood, taken on day 0 of AZD1222 vaccination.

CDR3 DNA: TGTGCCAGTAGTACCCCGGGACAGGGGGCGTCCTACGAGCAGTACTTC. Its translation: CASSTPGQGASYEQYF. The chain recombines TRBV19 with TRBJ2-7; 12 bases are a match to TRBD1. The CDR3 is 16 amino acids. V trimming: 4 bases; J trimming: 1 base; junction bases outside the gene matches: 5. Germline V gene data show CDR1 as LNHDA and CDR2 as SQIVND (reference sequence).